The entry that follows covers one T cell receptor (beta chain) sequence. This sample was included in a study of blood T cell repertoires in COVID-19. Study at large: Donors in the United States, Italy and Spain gave samples during acute or convalescent COVID-19. T cells, B-cell-depleted T cells, or PBMCs provided the cDNA or gDNA that served as material.

V lost 3 bases and J lost 1; bases outside the gene matches: 8. Germline CDR1 reads MNHEY; CDR2 reads SMNVEV (reference sequence). CDR3 size: 16 residues. The authors' processing: The assay estimated nucleated cells by amplifying reference gene primers. Sequencing used immunoSEQ multiplex PCR; TCRdb keeps in-frame clones, though not all of them. From that table come the V and J calls and clone size; the DNA was used to work out D and trimming. The profile shows about 110,000 clones, about 75% of them singletons. The clonotype was recovered from a woman older than 75 with active or convalescent COVID-19. The J gene is TRBJ1-1, the V gene TRBV27; 7 bases fit TRBD1. What was sequenced was peripheral blood. The chain's CDR3 is CASSFSDREKNTEAFF. CDR3 DNA: TGTGCCAGCAGTTTCTCCGACAGGGAAAAGAACACTGAAGCTTTCTTT.